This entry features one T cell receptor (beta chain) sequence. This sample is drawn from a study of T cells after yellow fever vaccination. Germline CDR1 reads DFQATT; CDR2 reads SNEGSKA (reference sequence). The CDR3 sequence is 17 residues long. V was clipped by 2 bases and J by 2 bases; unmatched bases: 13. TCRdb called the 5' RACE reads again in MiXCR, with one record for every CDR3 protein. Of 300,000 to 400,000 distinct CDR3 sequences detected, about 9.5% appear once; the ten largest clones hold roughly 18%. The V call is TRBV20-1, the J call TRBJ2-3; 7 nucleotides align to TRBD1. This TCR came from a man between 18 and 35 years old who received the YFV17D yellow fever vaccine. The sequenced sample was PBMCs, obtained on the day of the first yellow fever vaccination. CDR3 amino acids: CSARPRQGLGNTDTQYF. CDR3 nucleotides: TGCAGTGCTAGACCTCGACAGGGTTTGGGCAACACAGATACGCAGTATTTT.